Listed below are T cell receptor beta chains from one sample, sequenced in a study of blood T cell repertoires in COVID-19. Profiling relied on immunoSEQ multiplex PCR, and the TCRdb table lists in-frame clones only, not all of them. The sample contains approximately 210,000 clones, 70% to 90% of which appear only once. Sequences were obtained from PBMCs or T cells enriched from blood (not recorded which). The receptors were gathered from a man between 25 and 39 years old with acute COVID-19. CDR3s include the opening cysteine and the closing phenylalanine or tryptophan. Fields, in order: V gene, CDR3 length, J gene, clone size, D gene, CDR3 protein. A D gene is named only where the DNA matches it firmly. Size is stated for part of the rows, as once, few or many counts, or as a class when the clone is expanded.

>TRBV11-2|16|TRBJ2-7|NA|TRBD1
CASSPGTGGERDEQYF
>TRBV5-6|17|TRBJ1-5|NA|NA
CASSLARAGGTHQPQHF
>TRBV28|13|TRBJ1-5|few|NA
CASSLGGRQPQHF
>TRBV5-6|14|TRBJ1-5|NA|NA
CASSYGYSNQPQHF
>TRBV10-1|14|TRBJ2-1|NA|TRBD1
CASSPGQGSNEQFF
>TRBV5-6|15|TRBJ2-7|NA|TRBD1
CASRQTHRGSYEQYF
>TRBV6-4|15|TRBJ1-2|NA|TRBD1
CASKPGQGAGYGYTF
>TRBV27|13|TRBJ2-7|NA|NA
CASSLAGTYEQYF
>TRBV19|12|TRBJ2-7|NA|TRBD1
CASSSQGPEQYF
>TRBV30|13|TRBJ1-1|NA|NA
CAWSVQENTEAFF
>TRBV7-6|14|TRBJ1-4|NA|NA
CASSSASGNEKLFF
>TRBV24-1|17|TRBJ1-1|NA|TRBD1
CATSETNRGDYYTEAFF
>TRBV28|14|TRBJ1-2|NA|TRBD1
CASSLDRGAYGYTF
>TRBV9|14|TRBJ2-7|NA|NA
CASSVGGQSYEQYF
>TRBV6-5|16|TRBJ2-6|NA|NA
CASSSSPVSGANVLTF
>TRBV27|16|TRBJ1-1|few|NA
CASSLRPGTNSAEAFF
>TRBV9|14|TRBJ1-1|NA|NA
CASSQTGEIPEAFF
>TRBV7-9|14|TRBJ2-5|NA|TRBD1
CASSGPGQGVDQYF